The present T cell receptor beta chain was sequenced within a study of cytomegalovirus exposure and HLA in healthy donors. Study-wide findings and caveats: Later on, an analysis tied approximately 17,000 TCR beta sequences to HLA alleles at 0.05 false discovery rate. A later examination showed that TCR association rates differed by HLA locus, with DRB1 most and HLA-C fewest.

PCR involved 60 Vbeta and 13 Jbeta primers. TCRdb's table, derived via immunoSEQ multiplex PCR, lists solely in-frame clones and lacks some. Among around 70,000 clones listed, more than 80% were seen once. With regard to this clone: What it binds is unknown.

Germline V gene sequence: CDR1 MNHNS, CDR2 SASEGT. The trim removed 1 base at V and 8 bases at J, leaving 12 bases unmatched. The CDR3 loop spans 17 amino acids. The chain recombines TRBV6-1 with TRBJ1-2; 11 bases are a match to TRBD1. This clonotype was obtained from a woman aged 25-40 years in good health and CMV-seronegative. Sequenced: PBMCs. The CDR3 here is CASSEGPYTGTGGGYTF. In nucleotides, the CDR3 is TGTGCCAGCAGTGAAGGGCCTTATACCGGGACAGGGGGAGGCTACACCTTC.